The subject of this entry is one TCR beta chain. It lacks a known antigen. No base qualities exist here, and no much larger clone lies one base off it. These data come from a study of PD-1 blockade in classical Hodgkin lymphoma (dated by TCRdb to the early 2020s). Describing the broader study: A peripheral blood immune signature of response to PD-1 blockade in classical Hodgkin lymphoma was defined using TCR beta sequencing and CyTOF.

The Qiagen DNeasy kit was used to extract genomic DNA from unsorted PBMCs and from the negatively selected CD4+ and CD8+ fractions. Amplification of TCR beta CDR3 regions was done by immunoSEQ multiplex PCR with primers that anneal to V and J segments. A synthetic immune receptor repertoire was used to minimize amplification bias, and any remaining bias was removed computationally after sequencing. The authors' pipeline ran thus. Custom Python scripts were used to quantify repertoire diversity as the Shannon entropy index. The unsorted, CD4+ and CD8+ repertoires were each analyzed separately, with the exception of combined analyses, where CD4+ and CD8+ sequences were merged in silico. The table comes from immuneACCESS by way of TCRdb, which keeps in-frame sequences with V and J called. Part of the clones is missing from these tables; in studies checked, under half for an unresolved V gene and the rest for unknown reasons. V and J calls and clone size are as listed in that table; D and trimming were resolved from the DNA. For this sample the table gives 4,000 to 6,000 clones, of which more than 80% were detected only once. 13% to 15% of the sample comes from the top ten.

Study-wide findings and limitations: Baseline TCR diversity was reported as lower in newly diagnosed patients than in healthy donors, and lower still in relapsed/refractory patients. The study was limited to a single clinical trial cohort, and causes of repertoire differences, possibly disease activity or prior therapy, remained undefined.

The time point label, as the study defines it: newly diagnosed, previously untreated cHL patient sample. Magnetic negative selection with a Miltenyi CD8+ T cell isolation kit was used to purify CD8+ T cells from thawed PBMCs. PBMCs from patients with newly diagnosed, previously untreated classical Hodgkin lymphoma were sequenced as a comparison group for the relapsed/refractory trial patients. Peripheral blood was collected in 8 mL Vacutainer Cell Preparation Tubes, from which PBMCs were isolated by centrifugation and then cryopreserved. Purified CD4+ and CD8+ fractions were prepared only for cases where an additional PBMC sample was available. Magnetically labelled cells were depleted on LS columns in a quadroMACS separator, and the flow-through was collected as the purified fraction. Via the germline V gene, CDR1 is SQVTM and CDR2 ANQGSEA. Counted from cysteine to phenylalanine, this CDR3 has 13 amino acids. The kept DNA is CDR3 alone, 39 bases in frame from the first base.

The rearranged segments are TRBV29-1 and TRBJ2-5; the D region possibly corresponds to TRBD1 (5 bases align). The last part of the DNA fits TRBJ2-7 better; the J call may be wrong. This clonotype was sampled from a human donor with classical Hodgkin lymphoma. The sample taken for sequencing was CD8+ T cells from blood. The sequenced DNA: TGCAGCGTCGAAAATCAGGGTAACAACGAGCAGTACTTC. Translated, this gives CSVENQGNNEQYF.